This entry is about one TCR beta chain. This sample is part of a study of post-analysis software for immune sequencing data. J lost 5 bases, V lost 0 bases, and 3 bases had no gene match. CDR1 is SGDLS, CDR2 YYNGEE, per germline. The CDR3 runs to 15 residues. Built from TCR beta cDNA, the libraries had unique molecular identifiers in them. TCRdb re-analysed the PCR reads in MiXCR, keeping a single row per CDR3 protein. This table holds roughly 160,000 distinct CDR3 sequences, approximately 35% found once. The chain is built from TRBV9 and TRBJ2-5, with 11 bases that match TRBD1. The receptor's source is a girl under 18 with multiple sclerosis. Source: blood, taken after autologous hematopoietic stem cell transplantation. The CDR3 DNA follows: TGTGCCAGCAGCGTAGGGACAGGGGGCGCGGAGACCCAGTACTTC. As protein: CASSVGTGGAETQYF.